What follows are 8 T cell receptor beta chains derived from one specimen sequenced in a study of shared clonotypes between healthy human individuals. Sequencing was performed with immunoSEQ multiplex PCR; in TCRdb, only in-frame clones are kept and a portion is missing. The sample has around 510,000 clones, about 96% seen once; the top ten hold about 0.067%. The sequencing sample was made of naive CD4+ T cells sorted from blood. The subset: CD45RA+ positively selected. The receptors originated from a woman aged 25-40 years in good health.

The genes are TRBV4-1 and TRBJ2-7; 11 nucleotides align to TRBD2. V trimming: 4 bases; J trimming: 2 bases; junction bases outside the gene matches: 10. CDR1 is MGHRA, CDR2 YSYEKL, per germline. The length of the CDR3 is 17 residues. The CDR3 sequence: CASSLTLSSGRTYEQYF. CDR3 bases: TGCGCCAGCAGCCTCACTCTTTCTAGCGGGAGGACCTACGAGCAGTACTTC.

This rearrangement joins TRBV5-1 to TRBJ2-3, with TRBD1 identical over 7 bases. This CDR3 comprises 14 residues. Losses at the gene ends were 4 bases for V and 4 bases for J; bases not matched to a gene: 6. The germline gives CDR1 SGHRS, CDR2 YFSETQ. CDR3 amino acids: CASSPAQGSDTQYF. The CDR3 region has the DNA TGCGCCAGCAGCCCGGCACAGGGGTCAGATACGCAGTATTTT.

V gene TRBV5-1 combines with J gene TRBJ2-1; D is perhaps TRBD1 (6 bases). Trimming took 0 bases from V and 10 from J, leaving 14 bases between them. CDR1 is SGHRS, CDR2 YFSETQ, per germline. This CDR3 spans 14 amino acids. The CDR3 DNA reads TGCGCCAGCAGCTTGGCCCCAGGGGTGGACGAGCAGTTCTTC. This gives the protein CASSLAPGVDEQFF.

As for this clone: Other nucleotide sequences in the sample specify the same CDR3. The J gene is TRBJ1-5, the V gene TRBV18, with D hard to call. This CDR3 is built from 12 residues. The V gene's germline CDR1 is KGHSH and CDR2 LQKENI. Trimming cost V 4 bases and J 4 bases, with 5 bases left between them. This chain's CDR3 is CASSRGNQPQHF. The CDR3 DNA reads TGTGCCAGCTCACGGGGTAATCAGCCCCAGCATTTT.

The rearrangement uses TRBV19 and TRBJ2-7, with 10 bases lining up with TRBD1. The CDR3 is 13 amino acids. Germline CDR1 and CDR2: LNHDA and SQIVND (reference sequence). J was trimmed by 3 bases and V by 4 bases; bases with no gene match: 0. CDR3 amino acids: CASSRTGGYEQYF. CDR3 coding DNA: TGTGCCAGTAGTAGGACAGGGGGCTACGAGCAGTACTTC.

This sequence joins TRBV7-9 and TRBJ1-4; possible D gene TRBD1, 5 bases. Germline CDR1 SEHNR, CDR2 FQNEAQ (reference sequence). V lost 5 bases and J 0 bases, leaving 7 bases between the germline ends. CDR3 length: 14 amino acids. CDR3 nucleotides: TGTGCCAGCAGCGGCAGGGCAACTAATGAAAAACTGTTTTTT. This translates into CASSGRATNEKLFF.

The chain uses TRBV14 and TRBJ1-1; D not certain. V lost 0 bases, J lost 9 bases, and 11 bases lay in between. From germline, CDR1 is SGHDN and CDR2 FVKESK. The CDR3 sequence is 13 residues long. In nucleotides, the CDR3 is TGTGCCAGCAGCCAAGAGAGGGCCGGGAAAGCTTTCTTT. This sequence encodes CASSQERAGKAFF.

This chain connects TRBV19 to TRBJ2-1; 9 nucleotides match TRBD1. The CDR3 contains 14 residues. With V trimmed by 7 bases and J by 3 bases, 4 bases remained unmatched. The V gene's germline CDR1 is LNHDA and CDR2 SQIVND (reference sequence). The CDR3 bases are TGTGCCAGTACCCGGACAGGGGACTACAATGAGCAGTTCTTC. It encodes CASTRTGDYNEQFF. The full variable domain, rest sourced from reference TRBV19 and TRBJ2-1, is DGGITQSPKYLFRKEGQNVTLSCEQNLNHDAMYWYRQDPGQGLRLIYYSQIVNDFQKGDIAEGYSVSREKKESFPLTVTSAQKNPTAFYLCASTRTGDYNEQFFGPGTRLTVL.